One and the same sample provided the 5 T cell receptor beta chains below, sequenced in a study of CD8 T cells in Susac syndrome. With random hexamers, reverse transcription was performed on roughly 0.5 to 1 ug of RNA. TCRdb used MiXCR to reprocess the immunoSEQ multiplex PCR reads, holding one entry per CDR3 protein. The data contain about 150,000 distinct CDR3 sequences, less than 97% of them singletons. Source material: CD8+ T cells from PBMCs. These receptors were obtained from a human donor with multiple sclerosis.

This chain connects TRBV29-1 to TRBJ2-5, with 12 nucleotides matching TRBD1. Germline V gene data show CDR1 as SQVTM and CDR2 as ANQGSEA. The CDR3 length is 15 residues. J gave up 5 bases and V 5 bases, and 9 bases lay outside the gene matches. DNA for the CDR3: TGCAGCGTTTGTCCAGGGACAGGGGGCGCCGAGACCCAGTACTTC. Its protein is CSVCPGTGGAETQYF.

The chain employs TRBV27 and TRBJ2-3; TRBD2 matches 10 bases. The V and J ends lost 3 bases and 1 base, in that order; junction bases with no gene match: 4. CDR3 size: 16 residues. Per germline, CDR1 MNHEY and CDR2 SMNVEV (reference sequence). This CDR3 is CASSFLTSGGTDTQYF. The CDR3 nucleotides are TGTGCCAGCAGTTTCCTCACTAGCGGGGGCACAGATACGCAGTATTTT.

The chain employs TRBV7-9 and TRBJ1-6; 8 bases map to TRBD1. CDR1 SEHNR and CDR2 FQNEAQ come from the germline V gene (reference sequence). The CDR3 is made up of 18 amino acids. The V segment lost 6 bases and the J segment 7 bases; nucleotides outside the gene matches: 17. CDR3 DNA sequence: TGTGCCAGCAGAGCCTCCGGGACAGGCCGGTCGGAGAATTCACCCCTCCACTTT. Translated: CASRASGTGRSENSPLHF.

This rearrangement joins TRBV23-1 to TRBJ1-4; D is possibly TRBD1 (5 bases). TRBV23-1 is an ORF; its function is uncertain. The CDR3 extends over 11 amino acids. V dropped 10 bases and J dropped 8 bases, with 11 bases sitting between them. The CDR3 bases are TGCGCCACCATCCGGGGGGAAAAACTGTTTTTT. Its protein is CATIRGEKLFF.

The chain carries TRBV30 and TRBJ1-1; 8 nucleotides align to TRBD1. The CDR3 spans 14 residues. Looked up from germline, CDR1 is GTSNPN and CDR2 is SVGIG (reference sequence). The ends lost 7 bases at V and 4 bases at J; junction bases unmatched: 11. The CDR3: CAFSWTGQGTEAFF. CDR3 sequence (DNA): TGTGCCTTCTCGTGGACAGGGCAGGGCACTGAAGCTTTCTTT.